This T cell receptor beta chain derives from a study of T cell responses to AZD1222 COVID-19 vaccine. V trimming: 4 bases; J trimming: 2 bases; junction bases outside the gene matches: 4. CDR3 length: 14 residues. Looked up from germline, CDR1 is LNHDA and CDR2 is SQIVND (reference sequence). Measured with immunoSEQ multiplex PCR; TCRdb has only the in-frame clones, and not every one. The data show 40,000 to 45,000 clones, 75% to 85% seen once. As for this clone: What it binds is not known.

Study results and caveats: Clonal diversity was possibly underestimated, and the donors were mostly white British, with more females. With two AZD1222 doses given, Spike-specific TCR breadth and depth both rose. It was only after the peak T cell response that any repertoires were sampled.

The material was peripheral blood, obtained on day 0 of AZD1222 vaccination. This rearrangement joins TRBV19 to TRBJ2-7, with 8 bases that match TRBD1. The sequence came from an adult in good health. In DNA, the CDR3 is TGTGCCAGTAGTACCTACAGGGGGGCCTACGAGCAGTACTTC. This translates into CASSTYRGAYEQYF.